This TCR beta chain was obtained from a study of PD-L1 blockade in urothelial cancer (dated by TCRdb to the late 2010s). Describing the broader study: Every patient began therapy in about 2014 and was given atezolizumab 1,200 mg intravenously every 3 weeks. About nine tenths of the roughly 30 patients were males with bladder-origin urothelial cancer, and about 65% of the roughly 30 reported a prior smoking history. Patients had an ECOG performance status of 0 or 1 and had received between 0 and 3 prior chemotherapy regimens. Blood samples were analyzed 3 weeks after the start of treatment (second dose) and 6 weeks after the start of treatment. Blood samples gave median yields of around 150,000 T cells and 83,000 or so unique TCRs, along with a median clonality of 0.080. Somatic, immune and clinical correlates of response to PD-L1 blockade with atezolizumab in urothelial cancer were the focus of an exploratory multi-omic analysis. Pretreatment tumor samples, along with matched peripheral blood collected serially before and after atezolizumab treatment, underwent TCR sequencing. Durable clinical benefit meant progression-free survival longer than 6 months, and TCR features were also tested against progression-free and overall survival. In the same patients, pretreatment tumors underwent whole exome sequencing and RNA sequencing in addition to TCR sequencing. Durable clinical benefit was achieved by nine patients but not by the remaining 20. Just over 28 patients had pretreatment blood TCR-seq, some 25 had at least one posttreatment blood collection, and some 25 had tumor TCR-seq.

Points on this clone: Its antigen is still unknown. No clone much larger than this one lies a single base away; base qualities are absent.

A cohort of 25 to 35 patients with locally advanced or metastatic urothelial carcinoma, treated at Memorial Sloan Kettering on a trial protocol, was included. Peripheral blood mononuclear cells were collected pretreatment and during treatment, at between 1 and 8 total time points per patient. The Qiagen DNeasy Blood extraction kit was used to purify genomic DNA from total PBMCs and tumor samples. PBMCs were collected pretreatment and during treatment, and were isolated and stored as previously described. Study-wide findings and limitations: Because the sample size was small (n ≈ 30) and many of the analyses were exploratory, the results are meant to be hypothesis-generating. At 3 weeks after the start of treatment, tumor-associated TCR clones in peripheral blood had expanded more in patients with durable benefit (n ≈ 22, p = 0.022). Improved progression-free and overall survival was associated with having pretreatment peripheral blood TCR clonality below the median.

CDR3 length: 14 amino acids, cysteine to phenylalanine. Only the CDR3 DNA is retained, 42 bases long and in frame from the first base. Trimming at the junction amounts to 4 bases on V and 7 bases on J, and the germline ends lie 17 bases apart. The CDR1 and CDR2 encoded by the germline V gene are MGHRA and YSYEKL. Each PCR received spiked-in synthetic TCR analog templates so that absolute template abundance could be estimated from read counts. The immunoSEQ assay used bias-controlled V and J gene primers to amplify TCRbeta CDR3 regions from genomic DNA. Sequencing of rearranged TCRbeta segments was done at approximately 20X coverage. As for how the authors treated the data: Sequencing errors were corrected by clustering and CDR3s were annotated against IMGT to assign V, D and J genes. Only productive TCRbeta rearrangements were used in downstream analyses, excluding out-of-frame or stop-codon sequences. Clonality was computed as one minus Shannon entropy normalized by the log of the number of unique productive sequences. Clones differing between time points or between blood and tumor were identified by Fisher's exact test with Benjamini-Hochberg correction at adjusted p below 0.01. The clones in this table, taken by TCRdb from immuneACCESS, are in-frame only. Not every clone is retained; where verified, under half of the shortfall comes from an unresolved V gene, and the cause of the rest is unknown. V, J and clone size derive from that table, while D and trimming were established from the DNA sequence. This sample lists some 60,000 clones; about 86% were detected once. The ten biggest clones cover less than 3% of the sample.

The sequences come from PBMCs, collected around atezolizumab (anti-PD-L1) treatment. The rearranged segments are TRBV4-1 and TRBJ2-7; the best D guess is TRBD1, with 6 bases matching. The TCR sequence derives from a man in his fifties or sixties with urothelial cancer. The DNA sequence is given as TGCGCCAGCAGCCTAGGGGGACCTCAGTCTGAGCAGTACTTC. The resulting protein is CASSLGGPQSEQYF.